Following are 2 T cell receptor beta chains from one sample sequenced in a study of shared clonotypes between healthy human individuals. Method: immunoSEQ multiplex PCR; TCRdb's copy keeps in-frame clones and lacks some. The sample carries 2 million to 2.5 million clones, just under 95% recorded once. Material for sequencing was naive CD4+ T cells from PBMCs. Subset in this sample: CD45RA+ positively selected. Source of these receptors: a man between 18 and 29 years old in good health. Some clones in this sample may be carry-over from other donors' samples.

The chain employs TRBV14 and TRBJ2-3, with D hard to call. V was trimmed by 1 base and J by 1 base, leaving 12 bases between them. The CDR3 covers 16 residues. Germline loops: CDR1 SGHDN, CDR2 FVKESK. CDR3 DNA sequence: TGTGCCAGCAGCCAAGGTTTTAATCGCGGCACAGATACGCAGTATTTT. This gives the protein CASSQGFNRGTDTQYF. Combining the CDR3 with reference TRBV14 and TRBJ2-3 gives the whole variable domain EAGVTQFPSHSVIEKGQTVTLRCDPISGHDNLYWYRRVMGKEIKFLLHFVKESKQDESGMPNNRFLAERTGGTYSTLKVQPAELEDSGVYFCASSQGFNRGTDTQYFGPGTRLTVL.

The V and J genes are TRBV27 and TRBJ1-1; a possible D gene is TRBD1 (5 bases). Between the trimmed V and J ends, which lost 4 bases and 1 base, there was a span of 13 bases. The CDR3 runs 15 residues. CDR1 is MNHEY and CDR2 is SMNVEV in the germline V gene (reference sequence). The CDR3 nucleotides are TGTGCCAGCAGTTACTCGGATAGGGGGAACACTGAAGCTTTCTTT. It encodes CASSYSDRGNTEAFF.